This is a list of T cell receptor beta chains from one sample in a study of CD39 and CD103 CD8 tumor-infiltrating T cells. This table comes from immunoSEQ multiplex PCR, and its TCRdb copy is limited to in-frame clones, with some not included. Among several thousand clones, about 62% were seen once, and the ten largest hold about three fifths. Sequenced material: CD8+ T cells sorted from blood. The receptors originated from a human donor with head and neck squamous cell carcinoma. Each CDR3 is given with its conserved first and last residue. Fields, in order: J gene, V gene, CDR3 protein.

TRBJ2-5 | TRBV29-1 | CSGWTGGAETQYF
TRBJ1-5 | TRBV10-3 | CAIKAPGDGNQPQHF
TRBJ2-7 | TRBV27 | CASNTGQGAYEQYF
TRBJ2-7 | TRBV10-1 | CASSADSSPYEQYF
TRBJ1-1 | TRBV27 | CASSSWTGNTEAFF
TRBJ2-7 | TRBV4-2 | CASSQEVGGHEQYF
TRBJ1-2 | TRBV30 | CAWIGDRKEAGYTF
TRBJ2-1 | TRBV7-8 | CASSLDRGGKYNEQFF
TRBJ1-5 | TRBV7-8 | CASSSRTGVEPQHF
TRBJ1-6 | TRBV4-3 | CASSQLLGDSPLHF
TRBJ2-4 | TRBV19 | CASSVGSKNIQYF
TRBJ2-5 | TRBV4-3 | CASSVAGEETQYF
TRBJ1-3 | TRBV7-6 | CASSPRVRGSSGNTIYF
TRBJ2-7 | TRBV19 | CATGQGYEQYF
TRBJ1-2 | TRBV30 | CAWLATGVNYGYTF
TRBJ1-2 | TRBV7-3 | CASSHRGGYGYTF
TRBJ2-1 | TRBV27 | CASSLSRGEGYNEQFF
TRBJ2-1 | TRBV6-6 | CVTSAISYNEQFF
TRBJ1-4 | TRBV4-3 | CASSHPSDSEKLFF
TRBJ1-2 | TRBV12-5 | CASGPGQLYGYTF
TRBJ1-2 | TRBV4-3 | CASSQGGWVTGNYGYTF
TRBJ2-7 | TRBV6-5 | CASSYQGSSYEQYF
TRBJ1-2 | TRBV28 | CASSFRQDHVNYGYTF
TRBJ2-5 | TRBV5-1 | CASSLGAGGPYQETQYF
TRBJ2-1 | TRBV7-2 | CASSLSGRWGGNEQFF
TRBJ2-7 | TRBV4-3 | CASSQGTDTYEQYF
TRBJ1-6 | TRBV27 | CASCTSGYSYNSPLHF
TRBJ2-3 | TRBV28 | CASSYRGGTDTQYF
TRBJ2-1 | TRBV27 | CASSPAGTSGNEQFF
TRBJ1-1 | TRBV2 | CASRDRASMGTEAFF
TRBJ2-4 | TRBV6-5 | CASRTTGNWYF
TRBJ2-7 | TRBV7-2 | CASSLLVTLYEQYF
TRBJ2-1 | TRBV6-6 | CASSYPGGSYNEQFF
TRBJ1-2 | TRBV9 | CASSQGEYGYTF
TRBJ2-7 | TRBV7-6 | CASSSTPTSEQYF
TRBJ1-1 | TRBV5-4 | CASSLGSGSNTEAFF
TRBJ1-2 | TRBV27 | CASSRTGLSNYGYTF
TRBJ1-1 | TRBV4-3 | CASSRTTGTTEAFF
TRBJ2-1 | TRBV5-8 | CASSSSQTGIVDEQFF
TRBJ2-3 | TRBV7-9 | CASSLEFGADTQYF
TRBJ2-2 | TRBV4-1 | CASSIQGQTGELFF
TRBJ1-1 | TRBV19 | CASSAMTGAEAFF
TRBJ2-7 | TRBV2 | CASSDYSYEQYF
TRBJ1-2 | TRBV7-2 | CASSLEMSLGYTF
TRBJ2-1 | TRBV13 | CASSLEGVMYNEQFF
TRBJ1-1 | TRBV7-9 | CASSLGGWRVGTEAFF
TRBJ2-7 | TRBV28 | CASSAGSWGDEQYF
TRBJ2-1 | TRBV28 | CASSLPGHRVEDEQFF